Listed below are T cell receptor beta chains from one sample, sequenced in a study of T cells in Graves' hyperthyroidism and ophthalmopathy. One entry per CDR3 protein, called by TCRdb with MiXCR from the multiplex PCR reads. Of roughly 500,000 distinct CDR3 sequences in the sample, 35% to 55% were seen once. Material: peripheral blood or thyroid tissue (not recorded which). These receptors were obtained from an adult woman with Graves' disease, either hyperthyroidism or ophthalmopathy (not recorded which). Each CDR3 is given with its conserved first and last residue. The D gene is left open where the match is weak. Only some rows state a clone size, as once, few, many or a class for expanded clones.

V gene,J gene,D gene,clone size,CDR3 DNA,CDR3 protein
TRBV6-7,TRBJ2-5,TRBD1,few,TGTGCCAGCAGTAGAGGCGGACAGGGGGCGCGGGAGACCCAGTACTTC,CASSRGGQGARETQYF
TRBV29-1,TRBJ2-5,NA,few,TGCAGCGTTGTGGGGCAGGGAGAGACCCAGTACTTC,CSVVGQGETQYF
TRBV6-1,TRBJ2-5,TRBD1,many,TGTGCCAGCATCCCCCTTCGGACAGGGGTAGAGACCCAGTACTTC,CASIPLRTGVETQYF
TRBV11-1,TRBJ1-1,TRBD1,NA,TGTGCCAGCACCCAGGGGTGGGACAGACACACTGAAGCTTTCTTT,CASTQGWDRHTEAFF
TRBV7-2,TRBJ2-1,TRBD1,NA,TGTGCCAGCAGCCAATGGGGACAGGGGGCTTCCAATGAGCAGTTCTTC,CASSQWGQGASNEQFF
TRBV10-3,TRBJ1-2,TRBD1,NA,TGTGCCATCAGTGTGGACAGGGATGGTCGCACCTTC,CAISVDRDGRTF
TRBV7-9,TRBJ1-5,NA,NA,TGTGCCAGCAGCTCGGGGGGACTAGCGGGACACGAGCATTTT,CASSSGGLAGHEHF
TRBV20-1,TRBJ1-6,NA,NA,TGCAGTGCTAGTGGCTTAGGAAATAATTCACCCCTCCACTTT,CSASGLGNNSPLHF
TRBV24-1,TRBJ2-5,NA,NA,TGTGCCTCGGGGGACAACCAGCGGGAGACCCAGTACTTC,CASGDNQRETQYF
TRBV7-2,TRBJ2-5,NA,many,TGTGCCAGCAGCCTCACACGGGAGACCCAGTACTTC,CASSLTRETQYF
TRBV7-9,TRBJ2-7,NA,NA,TGTGCCAGCACCCCACCGGGGGCGACAGTATACGAGCAGTACTTC,CASTPPGATVYEQYF
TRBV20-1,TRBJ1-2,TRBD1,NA,TGCAGTGCTTGCAGGGGGGAGGGGCCCACACCCTATGGCTACACCTTC,CSACRGEGPTPYGYTF
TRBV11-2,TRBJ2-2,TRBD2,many,TGTGCCAGCAGCTTAGACGGGAGGGCCGACGGGGAGCTGTTTTTT,CASSLDGRADGELFF
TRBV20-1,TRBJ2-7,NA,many,TGCAGTGCTGCCGGACAGCCCTACGAGCAGTACTTC,CSAAGQPYEQYF
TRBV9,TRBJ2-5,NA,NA,TGTGCCAGCAGCAAAGACAGGCTAGAGACCCAGTATTTC,CASSKDRLETQYF
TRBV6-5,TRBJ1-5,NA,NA,TGTGCCAGCAGTGGGGGATACGGCAATCAGCCCCAGCATTTT,CASSGGYGNQPQHF
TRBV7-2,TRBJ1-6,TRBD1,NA,TGTGCCAGCAGCCAAGAAGGGAGGACAGGGAATTCACCCCTCCACTTT,CASSQEGRTGNSPLHF
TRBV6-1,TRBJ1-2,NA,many,TGTGCCAGCAGTGAGTCGGGCCTCGGTGGCTACACCTTC,CASSESGLGGYTF
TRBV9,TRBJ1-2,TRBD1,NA,TGTGCCAGCAGCGTAGGGGACAGCCACTATGGCTACACCTTC,CASSVGDSHYGYTF
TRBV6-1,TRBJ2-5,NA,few,TGTGCCAGCAGTGTTGACACTGGAAGGGAGACCCAGTACTTC,CASSVDTGRETQYF
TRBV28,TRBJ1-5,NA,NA,TGTGCCAGCAGTTTTTGGCAGTATGGCAATCAGCCCCAGCATTTT,CASSFWQYGNQPQHF
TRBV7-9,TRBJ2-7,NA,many,TGTGCCAGCAGCAGGGTGGAGGGTCTATACGAGCAGTACTTC,CASSRVEGLYEQYF
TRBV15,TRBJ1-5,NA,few,TGTGCCACCAGCAGAGATGGCAGGAGCAATCAGCCCCAGCATTTT,CATSRDGRSNQPQHF
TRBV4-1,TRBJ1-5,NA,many,TGCGCCAGCAGCCAAGATAGGTGGGAGCGGGTGGGTCAGCCCCAGCATTTT,CASSQDRWERVGQPQHF
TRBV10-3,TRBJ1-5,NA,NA,TGTGCCAGCCGAATAGCCCAGGGAACCAATCAGCCCCAGCATTTT,CASRIAQGTNQPQHF
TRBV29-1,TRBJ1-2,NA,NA,TGCAGCGTTCGGTTCAAATCCCGCTATGGCTACACCTTC,CSVRFKSRYGYTF
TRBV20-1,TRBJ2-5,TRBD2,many,TGCAGTGCTAGCGGGAGGGACGGGGAGACCCAGTACTTC,CSASGRDGETQYF
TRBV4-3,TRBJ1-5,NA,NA,TGCGCCAGCAGCCAAGAGGGGGGCAGACAGCCCCAGCATTTT,CASSQEGGRQPQHF
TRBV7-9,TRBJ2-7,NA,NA,TGCGCCAGCAGCCTGGCAGGGAATCTACGAGAGCAGTACTTC,CASSLAGNLREQYF
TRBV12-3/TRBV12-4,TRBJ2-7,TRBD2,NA,TGTGCCAGCAGGCTATGGGGAGGGGAGTACTTC,CASRLWGGEYF
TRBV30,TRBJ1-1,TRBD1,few,TGTGCCCAGGACAGGGGAGGCCTGAACACTGAAGCTTTCTTT,CAQDRGGLNTEAFF
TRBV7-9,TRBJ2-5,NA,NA,TGTGCCAGCAGCCCTCCCGCGGGGTACTTC,CASSPPAGYF
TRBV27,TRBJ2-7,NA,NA,TGTGCCAGCAGTTTAAAGGTGACCTACGAGCAGTACTTC,CASSLKVTYEQYF
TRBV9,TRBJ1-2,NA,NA,TGTGCCAGCAGCGTAGATGCGAGGGCACGGGAGAGCTACACCTTC,CASSVDARARESYTF
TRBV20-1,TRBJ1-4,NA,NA,TGCAGTGCAGGGACTGCTAATGAAAAACTGTTTTTT,CSAGTANEKLFF
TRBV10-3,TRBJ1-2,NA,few,TGTGCCATCAGTGCTTTGAGGGGCAGCCCAGGGAACTATGGCTACACCTTC,CAISALRGSPGNYGYTF
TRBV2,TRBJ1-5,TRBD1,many,TGTGCCAGCACAGGGGGAAATAATCAGCCCCAGCATTTT,CASTGGNNQPQHF
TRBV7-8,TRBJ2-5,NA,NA,TGTGCCAGCAGCCCCAAACTTCCAGAGACCCAGTACTTC,CASSPKLPETQYF
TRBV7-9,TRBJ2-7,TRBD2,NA,TGTGCCAGTAGTAAGGCTCAGGGACTAGCGGGTTACGAGCAGTACTTC,CASSKAQGLAGYEQYF
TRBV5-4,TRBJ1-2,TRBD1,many,TGTGCCAGCAGAGAGGGACAGGGAAGTGGCTACACCTTC,CASREGQGSGYTF
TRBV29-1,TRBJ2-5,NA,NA,TGCAGCGTTGAGACACTAGCAGTCCGAGAGACCCAGTACTTC,CSVETLAVRETQYF
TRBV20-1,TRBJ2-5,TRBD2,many,TGCAGTGCCCCTCGGGTAGCGGGAGAAGCGGAGACCCAGTACTTC,CSAPRVAGEAETQYF
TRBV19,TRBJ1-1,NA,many,TGTGCCAGTAGTATCGGCAAAAGGGGAATAAACACTGAAGCTTTCTTT,CASSIGKRGINTEAFF
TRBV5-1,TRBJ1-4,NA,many,TGCGCCAGCAGCTTGTGGGGGTCCGATGAAAAACTGTTTTTT,CASSLWGSDEKLFF
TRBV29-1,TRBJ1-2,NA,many,TGCAGCGTTGAACGTCCGGGAGCCTATGGCTACACCTTC,CSVERPGAYGYTF
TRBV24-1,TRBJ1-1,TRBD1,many,TGTGCCACCAGTGACCGCGGGACAGGGACTGAAGCTTTCTTT,CATSDRGTGTEAFF
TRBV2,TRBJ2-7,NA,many,TGTGCCAGCAGAGCAACAGGGTATCCGTACTTC,CASRATGYPYF
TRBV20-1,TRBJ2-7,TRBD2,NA,TGCAGTGCTCAAAGCGGGAGTCACGGGGACGAGCAGTACTTC,CSAQSGSHGDEQYF
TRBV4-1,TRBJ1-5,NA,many,TGCGCCAGCAGCGGACAGCTAGTAGGGCCCCAGCATTTT,CASSGQLVGPQHF
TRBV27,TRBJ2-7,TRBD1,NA,TGTGCCAGTAGACAGGGGGCCCACGAGCAGTACTTC,CASRQGAHEQYF
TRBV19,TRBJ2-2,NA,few,TGTGCTAAAGGGACGTCCGGGGACACCGGGGAGCTGTTTTTT,CAKGTSGDTGELFF
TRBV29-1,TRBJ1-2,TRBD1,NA,TGCAGCGACCTGGACAGGAACTATGGCTACACCTTC,CSDLDRNYGYTF
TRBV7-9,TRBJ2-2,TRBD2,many,TGTGCCAGCAGCTTCGTCGGCGGGAGGGCCGCCGGGGAGCTGTTTTTT,CASSFVGGRAAGELFF
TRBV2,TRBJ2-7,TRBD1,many,TGTGCCAGCAGCGACTACAGGGGCCCCTACGAGCAGTACTTC,CASSDYRGPYEQYF
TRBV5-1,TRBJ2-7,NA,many,TGTGCCAGCAGCTTGGAGCGCGAGCAGTACTTC,CASSLEREQYF